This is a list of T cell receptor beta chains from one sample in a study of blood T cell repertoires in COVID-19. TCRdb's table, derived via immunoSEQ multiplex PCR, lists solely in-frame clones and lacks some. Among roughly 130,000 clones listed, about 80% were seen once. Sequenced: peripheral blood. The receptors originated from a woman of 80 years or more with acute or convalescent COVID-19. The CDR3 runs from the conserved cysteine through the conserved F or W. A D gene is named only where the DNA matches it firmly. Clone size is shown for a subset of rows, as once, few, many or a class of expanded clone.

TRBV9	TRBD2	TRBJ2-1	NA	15	TGTGCCAGCAGCTTACGACTAGCGGGGGCGGATGAGCAGTTCTTC	CASSLRLAGADEQFF
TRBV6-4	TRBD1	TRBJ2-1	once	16	TGTGCCAGCAGTGACTCGAAGGGGGCAGGATACAATGAGCAGTTCTTC	CASSDSKGAGYNEQFF
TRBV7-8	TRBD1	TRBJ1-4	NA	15	TGTGCCAGCAGTTTCGCCGGGACAGGGAAGGAAAAACTGTTTTTT	CASSFAGTGKEKLFF
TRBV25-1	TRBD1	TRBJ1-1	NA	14	TGTGCCAGCAACAGACAGGGGGCGTACACTGAAGCTTTCTTT	CASNRQGAYTEAFF
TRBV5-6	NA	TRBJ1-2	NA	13	TGTGCCAGCATCTCTGACATGAGCTATGGCTACACCTTC	CASISDMSYGYTF
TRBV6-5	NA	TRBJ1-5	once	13	TGTGCCAGCAGTCGACAGGTAAATCAGCCCCAGCATTTT	CASSRQVNQPQHF
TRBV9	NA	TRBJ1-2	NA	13	TGTGCCAGCAGCGTACCGGGTAACTATGGCTACACCTTC	CASSVPGNYGYTF
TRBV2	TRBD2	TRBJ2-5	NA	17	TGTGCCAGCAGTGTACGGCCCCTTACTAGCGGGAAAGAGACCCAGTACTTC	CASSVRPLTSGKETQYF
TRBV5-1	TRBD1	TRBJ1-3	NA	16	TGCGCCAGCAGCCTACGGACAGGGGACTCTGGAAACACCATATATTTT	CASSLRTGDSGNTIYF
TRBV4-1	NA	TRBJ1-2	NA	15	TGCGCCAGCAGCCAAGGGCTGGGGGGGAGATATGGCTACACCTTC	CASSQGLGGRYGYTF
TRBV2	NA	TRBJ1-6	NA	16	TGTGCCAGCAGTGGGCCTACAGGGTTCTATAATTCACCCCTCCACTTT	CASSGPTGFYNSPLHF
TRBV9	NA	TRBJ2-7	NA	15	TGTGCCAGCAGCGTAGGTCAGGGGCATTCCTACGAGCAGTACTTC	CASSVGQGHSYEQYF
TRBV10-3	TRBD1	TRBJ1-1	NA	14	TGTGCCATCAGGGCGGGACAGGGGAACACTGAAGCTTTCTTT	CAIRAGQGNTEAFF
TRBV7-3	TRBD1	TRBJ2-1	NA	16	TGTGCCAGCAGCTTTACCGGGACAGGCCCTGGAAATGAGCAGTTCTTC	CASSFTGTGPGNEQFF